These 13 T cell receptor beta chains came from one sample sequenced in a study of blood T cell repertoires in COVID-19. Clones were read by immunoSEQ multiplex PCR, and TCRdb kept only the in-frame ones, dropping some. This table holds about 310,000 clones, about 90% found once. What was sequenced was peripheral blood. The source is a woman aged 45-65 years who had recovered from COVID-19.

This clone appeared once. The chain links TRBV2 to TRBJ1-2, with D hard to call. V lost 4 bases and J lost 4, with 13 bases in between. This CDR3 region has 14 residues. Germline CDR1 and CDR2: SNHLY and FYNNEI. The CDR3 loop is CASSARTLFYGYTF. CDR3 DNA sequence: TGTGCCAGCAGTGCGCGCACTTTATTCTATGGCTACACCTTC. Full variable domain (missing parts from reference TRBV2 and TRBJ1-2): EPEVTQTPSHQVTQMGQEVILRCVPISNHLYFYWYRQILGQKVEFLVSFYNNEISEKSEIFDDQFSVERPDGSNFTLKIRSTKLEDSAMYFCASSARTLFYGYTFGSGTRLTVV.

The chain employs TRBV9 and TRBJ1-2; 9 bases agree with TRBD1. V lost 3 bases to trimming and J lost 6 bases; unmatched junction nucleotides: 6. The CDR3 runs 14 residues. Germline CDR1 and CDR2: SGDLS and YYNGEE. The DNA of the CDR3 is TGTGCCAGCAGCGCCGGACAGGGGAGAGATGGCTACACCTTC. Amino acids: CASSAGQGRDGYTF.

Turning to this clone: This sample also contains other DNA sequences that code for the same CDR3. The chain uses TRBV4-3 and TRBJ1-5; the match to TRBD1 covers 9 bases. This CDR3 has 15 amino acids. CDR1 LGHNA and CDR2 YSLEER come from the germline V gene. The J segment lost 3 bases and the V segment lost 1 base, leaving 1 base of the junction unmatched. This chain's CDR3 is CASSQGTGDNQPQHF. In nucleotides, the CDR3 is TGCGCCAGCAGCCAAGGGACAGGGGACAATCAGCCCCAGCATTTT.

Remarks on this clone: Mismatch with germline at one junction end may stem from a read error. The chain is built from TRBV7-7 and TRBJ2-5, with unresolved D. Looked up from germline, CDR1 is SSHAT and CDR2 is FNYEAQ (reference sequence). This CDR3 region has 15 residues. The CDR3 nucleotides read TGTGCTAGCAGTTCCACTCATCTAACTCAAGAGACCCAGTACTTC. Its protein product is CASSSTHLTQETQYF.

With respect to this clone: Within the sample, other DNA sequences also encode this same CDR3. The chain carries TRBV2 and TRBJ2-2, with unresolved D. Per germline, CDR1 SNHLY and CDR2 FYNNEI. Between the trimmed V and J ends, which lost 4 bases and 1 base, there was a span of 7 bases. The CDR3 consists of 14 residues. The CDR3 DNA sequence: TGTGCCAGCAGTGTTCGTAGGAACACCGGGGAGCTGTTTTTT. Translation gives CASSVRRNTGELFF.

The DNA of the CDR3 is TGCGCCAGCAGCCAAGAGATGAGGCTAGCGGGGGGGGTGGCCAAAAACATTCAGTACTTC. It codes for CASSQEMRLAGGVAKNIQYF. The chain uses TRBV4-3 and TRBJ2-4; 12 bases fit TRBD2. J was trimmed by 1 base and V by 0 bases; bases with no gene match: 10. CDR3 length: 20 amino acids. The germline CDR1 and CDR2 sequences are LGHNA and YSLEER.

This sequence joins TRBV6-5 and TRBJ1-5; 8 bases match TRBD1. J was trimmed by 7 bases and V by 7 bases; bases with no gene match: 6. Germline values: CDR1 MNHEY, CDR2 SVGAGI. This CDR3 contains 13 residues. CDR3 residues: CASTLNRGQPQHF. In DNA, the CDR3 is TGTGCCAGCACCTTAAACAGGGGGCAGCCCCAGCATTTT.

This chain links TRBV5-4 with TRBJ2-5, with D perhaps TRBD1 (6 bases). Germline loops: CDR1 SGHNT, CDR2 YYREEE (reference sequence). The CDR3 has 15 residues. V lost 0 bases and J lost 2, with 11 bases in between. CDR3: CASSLAGARQETQYF. DNA for the CDR3: TGTGCCAGCAGCTTGGCAGGGGCCCGACAAGAGACCCAGTACTTC.

The chain links TRBV6-5 to TRBJ2-3; 9 bases agree with TRBD1. V gave up 4 bases and J gave up 2 bases; unmatched junction bases: 4. Germline V gives CDR1 MNHEY, CDR2 SVGAGI. The CDR3 spans 15 residues. The CDR3 is CASSSGTGPTDTQYF. The CDR3 DNA is TGTGCCAGCAGTTCCGGGACAGGGCCCACAGATACGCAGTATTTT.

The chain uses TRBV18 and TRBJ2-7, with 9 bases matching TRBD1. Trimming cost V 6 bases and J 1 base; bases outside gene matches: 7. The CDR3 has 15 residues. Per germline, CDR1 KGHSH and CDR2 LQKENI. Here the CDR3 DNA reads TGTGCCAGCTCTCGAGGACAGGGGTTTTCCTACGAGCAGTACTTC. Protein: CASSRGQGFSYEQYF.

This clone was counted a few times. V usage is TRBV7-2 and J usage is TRBJ1-5; 7 positions agree with TRBD1. The trim removed 2 bases at V and 0 bases at J, leaving 4 bases unmatched. The CDR3 consists of 16 residues. Germline V gene data show CDR1 as SGHTA and CDR2 as FQGNSA. CDR3 loop: CASSLTGQYSNQPQHF. Here the CDR3 DNA reads TGTGCCAGCAGCTTAACGGGACAGTATAGCAATCAGCCCCAGCATTTT.

This chain uses TRBV10-3 with TRBJ2-2; no clear D. The CDR3 length is 14 residues. Trimming stripped 7 bases from V and 0 bases from J, with 9 bases between. Looked up from germline, CDR1 is ENHRY and CDR2 is SYGVKD. CDR3 sequence reads: CAITQVANTGELFF. The CDR3, as DNA: TGTGCCATCACCCAGGTTGCGAACACCGGGGAGCTGTTTTTT.

The chain has TRBV9 and TRBJ2-1; 9 bases agree with TRBD2. Unmatched junction bases numbered 7, after V lost 4 bases and J lost 5 bases. The CDR3 is 15 residues long. Looked up from germline, CDR1 is SGDLS and CDR2 is YYNGEE. The chain's CDR3 is CASSQSTSGHNEQFF. CDR3 in DNA: TGTGCCAGCAGCCAATCGACTAGCGGTCACAATGAGCAGTTCTTC.